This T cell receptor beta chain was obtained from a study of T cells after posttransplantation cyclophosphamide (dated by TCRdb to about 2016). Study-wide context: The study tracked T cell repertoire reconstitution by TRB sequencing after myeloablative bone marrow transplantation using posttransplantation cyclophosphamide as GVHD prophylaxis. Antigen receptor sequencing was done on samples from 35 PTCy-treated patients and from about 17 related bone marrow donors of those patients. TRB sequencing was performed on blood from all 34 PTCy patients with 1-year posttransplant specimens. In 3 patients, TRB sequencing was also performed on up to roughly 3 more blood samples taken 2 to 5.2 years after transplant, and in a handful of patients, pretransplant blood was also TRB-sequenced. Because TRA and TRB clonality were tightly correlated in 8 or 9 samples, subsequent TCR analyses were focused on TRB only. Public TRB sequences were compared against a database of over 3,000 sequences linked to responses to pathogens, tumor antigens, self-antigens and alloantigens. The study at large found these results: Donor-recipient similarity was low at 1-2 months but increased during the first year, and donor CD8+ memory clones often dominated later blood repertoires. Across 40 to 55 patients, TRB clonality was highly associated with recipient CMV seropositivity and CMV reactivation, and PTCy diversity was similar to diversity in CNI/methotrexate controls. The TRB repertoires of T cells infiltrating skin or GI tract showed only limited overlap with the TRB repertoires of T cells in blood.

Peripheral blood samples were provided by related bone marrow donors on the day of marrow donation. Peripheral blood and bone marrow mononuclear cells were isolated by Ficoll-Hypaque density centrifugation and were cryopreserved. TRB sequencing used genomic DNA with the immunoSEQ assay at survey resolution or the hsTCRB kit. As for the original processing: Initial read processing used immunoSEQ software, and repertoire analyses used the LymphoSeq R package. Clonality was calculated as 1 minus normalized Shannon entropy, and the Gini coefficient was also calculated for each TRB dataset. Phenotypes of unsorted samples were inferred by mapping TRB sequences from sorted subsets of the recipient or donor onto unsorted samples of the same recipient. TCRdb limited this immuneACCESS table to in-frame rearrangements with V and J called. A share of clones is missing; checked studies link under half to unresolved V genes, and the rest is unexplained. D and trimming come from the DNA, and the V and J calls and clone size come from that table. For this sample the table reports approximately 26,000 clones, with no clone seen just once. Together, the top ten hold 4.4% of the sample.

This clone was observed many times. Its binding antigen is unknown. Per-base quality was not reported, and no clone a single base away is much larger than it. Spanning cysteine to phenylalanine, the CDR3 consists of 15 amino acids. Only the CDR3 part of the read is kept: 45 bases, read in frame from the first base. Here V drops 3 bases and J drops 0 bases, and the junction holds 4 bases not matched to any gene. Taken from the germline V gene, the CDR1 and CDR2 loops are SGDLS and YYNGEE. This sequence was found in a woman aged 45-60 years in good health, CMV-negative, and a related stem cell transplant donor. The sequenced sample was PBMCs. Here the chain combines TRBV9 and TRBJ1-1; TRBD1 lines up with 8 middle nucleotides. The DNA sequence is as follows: TGTGCCAGCAGCGCCGGACAGGGAATGAACACTGAAGCTTTCTTT. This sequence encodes CASSAGQGMNTEAFF.